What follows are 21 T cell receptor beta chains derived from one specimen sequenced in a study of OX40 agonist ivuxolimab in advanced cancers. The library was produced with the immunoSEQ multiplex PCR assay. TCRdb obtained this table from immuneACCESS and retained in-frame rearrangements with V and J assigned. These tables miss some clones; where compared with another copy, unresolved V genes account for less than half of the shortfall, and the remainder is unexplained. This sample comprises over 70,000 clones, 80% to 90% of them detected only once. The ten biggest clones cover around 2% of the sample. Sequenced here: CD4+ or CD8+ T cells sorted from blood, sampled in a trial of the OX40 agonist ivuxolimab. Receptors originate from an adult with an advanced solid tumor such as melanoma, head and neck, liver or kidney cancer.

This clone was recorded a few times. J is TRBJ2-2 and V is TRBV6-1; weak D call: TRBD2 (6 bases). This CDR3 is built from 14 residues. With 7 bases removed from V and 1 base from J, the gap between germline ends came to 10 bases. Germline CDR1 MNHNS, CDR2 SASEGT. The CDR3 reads CASKEGMNTGELFF. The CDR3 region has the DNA TGTGCCAGCAAGGAGGGAATGAACACCGGGGAGCTGTTTTTT.

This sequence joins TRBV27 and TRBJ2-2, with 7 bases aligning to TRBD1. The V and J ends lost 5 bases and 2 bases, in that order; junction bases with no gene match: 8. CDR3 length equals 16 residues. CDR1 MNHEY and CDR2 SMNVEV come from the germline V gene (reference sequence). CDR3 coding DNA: TGTGCCAGCAGTCCCTACGGGACAGTTAACACCGGGGAGCTGTTTTTT. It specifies CASSPYGTVNTGELFF.

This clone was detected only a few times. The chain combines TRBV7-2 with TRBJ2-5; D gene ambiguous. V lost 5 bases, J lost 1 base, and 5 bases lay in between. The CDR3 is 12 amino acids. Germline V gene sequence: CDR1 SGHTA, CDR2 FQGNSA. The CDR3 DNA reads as TGTGCCAGCAGCCCTAGCCAAGAGACCCAGTACTTC. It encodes CASSPSQETQYF. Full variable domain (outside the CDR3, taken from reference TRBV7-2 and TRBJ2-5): GAGVSQSPSNKVTEKGKDVELRCDPISGHTALYWYRQSLGQGLEFLIYFQGNSAPDKSGLPSDRFSAERTGGSVSTLTIQRTQQEDSAVYLCASSPSQETQYFGPGTRLLVL.

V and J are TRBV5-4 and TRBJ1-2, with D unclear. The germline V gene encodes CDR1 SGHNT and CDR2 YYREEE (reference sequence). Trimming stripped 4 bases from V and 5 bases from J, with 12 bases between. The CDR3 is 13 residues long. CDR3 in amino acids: CASSPDGPYGYTF. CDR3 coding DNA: TGTGCCAGCAGCCCGGACGGCCCGTATGGCTACACCTTC.

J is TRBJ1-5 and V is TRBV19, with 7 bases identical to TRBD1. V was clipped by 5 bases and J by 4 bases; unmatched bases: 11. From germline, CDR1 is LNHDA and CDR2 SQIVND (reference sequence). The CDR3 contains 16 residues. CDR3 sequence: CASSPGQARLNQPQHF. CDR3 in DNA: TGTGCCAGTAGTCCCGGACAGGCACGACTTAATCAGCCCCAGCATTTT.

CDR3 loop: CASSFLFMGQGAGGTEAFF. The CDR3 DNA sequence: TGCGCCAGCAGCTTTCTATTTATGGGACAGGGGGCAGGTGGCACTGAAGCTTTCTTT. The rearrangement uses TRBV5-1 and TRBJ1-1; 12 bases line up with TRBD1. Germline values: CDR1 SGHRS, CDR2 YFSETQ. The CDR3 loop spans 19 amino acids. V lost 2 bases, J lost 4 bases, and 15 bases stayed unmatched.

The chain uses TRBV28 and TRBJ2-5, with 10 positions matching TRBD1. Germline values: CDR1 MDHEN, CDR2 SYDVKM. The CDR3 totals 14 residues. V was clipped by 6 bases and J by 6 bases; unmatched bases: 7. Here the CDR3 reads CASSPRQGAQTQYF. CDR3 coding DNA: TGTGCCAGCAGCCCCAGACAGGGGGCTCAGACCCAGTACTTC.

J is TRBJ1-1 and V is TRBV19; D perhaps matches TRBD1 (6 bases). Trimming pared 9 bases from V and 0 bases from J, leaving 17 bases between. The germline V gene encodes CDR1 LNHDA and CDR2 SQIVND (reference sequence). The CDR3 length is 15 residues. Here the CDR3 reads CASRGWGLMNTEAFF. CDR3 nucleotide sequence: TGTGCCAGCCGGGGCTGGGGGCTCATGAACACTGAAGCTTTCTTT.

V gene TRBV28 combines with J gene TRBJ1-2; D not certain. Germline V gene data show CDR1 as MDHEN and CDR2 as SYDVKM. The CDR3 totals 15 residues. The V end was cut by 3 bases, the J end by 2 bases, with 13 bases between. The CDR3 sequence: CASSFPTRGNYGYTF. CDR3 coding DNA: TGTGCCAGCAGTTTCCCCACCCGGGGAAACTATGGCTACACCTTC.

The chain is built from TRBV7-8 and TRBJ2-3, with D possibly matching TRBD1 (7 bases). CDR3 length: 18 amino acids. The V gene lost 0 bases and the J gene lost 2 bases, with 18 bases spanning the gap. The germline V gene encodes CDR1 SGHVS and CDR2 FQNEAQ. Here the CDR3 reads CASSLAFAGQTVTDTQYF. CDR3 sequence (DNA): TGTGCCAGCAGCTTAGCGTTCGCGGGACAGACCGTCACAGATACGCAGTATTTT. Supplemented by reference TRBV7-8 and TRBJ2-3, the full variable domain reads GAGVSQSPRYKVAKRGQDVALRCDPISGHVSLFWYQQALGQGPEFLTYFQNEAQLDKSGLPSDRFFAERPEGSVSTLKIQRTQQEDSAVYLCASSLAFAGQTVTDTQYFGPGTRLTVL.

CDR3 sequence reads: CASSERGGGNYNEQFF. The CDR3 DNA sequence: TGTGCCAGCAGTGAACGGGGCGGGGGGAACTACAATGAGCAGTTCTTC. The genes are TRBV2 and TRBJ2-1; 8 nucleotides line up with TRBD2. The junction had 6 bases not matched to a gene; V was cut back by 2 bases and J by 3 bases. The CDR3 runs 16 residues. Germline CDR1 SNHLY, CDR2 FYNNEI.

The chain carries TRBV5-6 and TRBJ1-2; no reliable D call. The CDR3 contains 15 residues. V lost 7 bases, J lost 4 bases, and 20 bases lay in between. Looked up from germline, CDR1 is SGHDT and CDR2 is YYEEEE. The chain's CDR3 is CASAIASLLGYGYTF. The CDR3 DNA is TGTGCCAGCGCCATAGCTTCATTATTGGGCTATGGCTACACCTTC.

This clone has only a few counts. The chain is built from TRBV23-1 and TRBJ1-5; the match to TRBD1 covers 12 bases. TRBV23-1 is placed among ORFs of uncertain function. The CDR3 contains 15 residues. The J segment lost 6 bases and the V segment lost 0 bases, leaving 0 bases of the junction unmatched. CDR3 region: CASSQSGQGAQPQHF. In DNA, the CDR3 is TGCGCCAGCAGTCAATCGGGACAGGGGGCTCAGCCCCAGCATTTT.

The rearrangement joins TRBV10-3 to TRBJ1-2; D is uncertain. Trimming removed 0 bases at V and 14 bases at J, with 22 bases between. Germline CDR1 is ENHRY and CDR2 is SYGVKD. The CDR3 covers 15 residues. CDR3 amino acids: CAISESGVGLYGHTF. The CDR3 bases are TGTGCCATCAGTGAGTCTGGCGTCGGCTTATATGGTCATACCTTC.

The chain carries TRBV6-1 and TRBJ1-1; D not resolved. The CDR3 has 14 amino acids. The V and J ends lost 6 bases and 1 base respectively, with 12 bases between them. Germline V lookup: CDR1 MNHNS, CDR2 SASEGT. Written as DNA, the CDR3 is TGTGCCAGCAGCCCACAGAGGTCGAACACTGAAGCTTTCTTT. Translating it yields CASSPQRSNTEAFF.

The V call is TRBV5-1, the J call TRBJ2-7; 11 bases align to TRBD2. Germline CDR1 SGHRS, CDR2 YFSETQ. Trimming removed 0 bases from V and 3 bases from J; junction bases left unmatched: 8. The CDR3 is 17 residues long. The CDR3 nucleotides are TGCGCCAGCAGCTTGGTACTAGCGGGGGCCTCATTCTACGAGCAGTACTTC. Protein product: CASSLVLAGASFYEQYF. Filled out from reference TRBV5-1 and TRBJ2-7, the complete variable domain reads KAGVTQTPRYLIKTRGQQVTLSCSPISGHRSVSWYQQTPGQGLQFLFEYFSETQRNKGNFPGRFSGRQFSNSRSEMNVSTLELGDSALYLCASSLVLAGASFYEQYFGPGTRLTVT.

Here the CDR3 DNA reads TGTGCCAGCAGCACTCCAGGGAACACCGGGGAGCTGTTTTTT. This translates into CASSTPGNTGELFF. This chain links TRBV7-9 with TRBJ2-2; D uncertain. Germline V CDR1 and CDR2: SEHNR, FQNEAQ (reference sequence). Deletions cut 5 bases from V and 1 base from J, with 8 bases between. The CDR3 consists of 14 residues. The full variable domain, its missing parts supplied by reference TRBV7-9 and TRBJ2-2, is DTGVSQNPRHKITKRGQNVTFRCDPISEHNRLYWYRQTLGQGPEFLTYFQNEAQLEKSRLLSDRFSAERPKGSFSTLEIQRTEQGDSAMYLCASSTPGNTGELFFGEGSRLTVL.

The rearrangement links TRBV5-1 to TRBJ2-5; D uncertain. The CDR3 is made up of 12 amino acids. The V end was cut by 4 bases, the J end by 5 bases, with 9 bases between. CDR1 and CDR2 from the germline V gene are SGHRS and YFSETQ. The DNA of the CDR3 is TGCGCCAGCAGCGGTCCGGTGGAGACCCAGTACTTC. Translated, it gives CASSGPVETQYF.

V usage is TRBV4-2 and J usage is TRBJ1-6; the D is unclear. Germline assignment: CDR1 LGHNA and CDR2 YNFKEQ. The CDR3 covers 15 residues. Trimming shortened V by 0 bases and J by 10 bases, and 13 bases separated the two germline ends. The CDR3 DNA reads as TGTGCCAGCAGCCAAGATCCTCGGGAGGACTCACCCCTCCACTTT. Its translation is CASSQDPREDSPLHF.

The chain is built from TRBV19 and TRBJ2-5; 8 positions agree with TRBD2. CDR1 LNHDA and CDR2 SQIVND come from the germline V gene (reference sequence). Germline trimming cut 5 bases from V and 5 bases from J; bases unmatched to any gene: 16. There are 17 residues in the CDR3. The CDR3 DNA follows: TGTGCCAGTAGTGCCCGGACAAATGGGACTAGGAGGGAGACCCAGTACTTC. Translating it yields CASSARTNGTRRETQYF. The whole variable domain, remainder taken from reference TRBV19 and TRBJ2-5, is DGGITQSPKYLFRKEGQNVTLSCEQNLNHDAMYWYRQDPGQGLRLIYYSQIVNDFQKGDIAEGYSVSREKKESFPLTVTSAQKNPTAFYLCASSARTNGTRRETQYFGPGTRLLVL.

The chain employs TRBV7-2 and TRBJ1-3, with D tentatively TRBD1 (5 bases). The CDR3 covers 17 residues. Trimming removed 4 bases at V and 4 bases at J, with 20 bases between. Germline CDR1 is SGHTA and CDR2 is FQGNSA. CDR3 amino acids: CASSYLFGRGFGNTIYF. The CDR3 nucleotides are TGTGCCAGCAGCTACCTTTTCGGGAGGGGATTCGGAAACACCATATATTTT.